Included here is one TCR beta chain sequence, with context. The data stem from a study of blood T cell repertoires in COVID-19. Study overall: COVID-19 samples collected from the United States, Italy and Spain covered acute and convalescent phases.

The CDR3 is 18 residues long. Germline V CDR1 and CDR2: MNHEY, SVGEGT. J was trimmed by 6 bases and V by 0 bases; bases with no gene match: 15. In the authors' workflow: Amplified reference gene primers provided the basis for estimating nucleated cell counts. The method was immunoSEQ multiplex PCR; TCRdb's version includes in-frame clones alone and lacks a portion of them. That table gives V, J and clone size, and the DNA gave D and trimming. The profile shows hundreds of thousands of clones, nearly 90% of them singletons. Seattle patient enrollment occurred during active infection, with longitudinal follow-up thereafter.

The clonotype originates from a woman between 40 and 55 years old with COVID-19, enrolled during active disease. The chain links TRBV6-2 or TRBV6-3 to TRBJ1-1, with 8 bases matching TRBD1. The source material was peripheral blood. CDR3 amino acids: CASSYSKNGQGPISEAFF. Written as DNA, the CDR3 is TGTGCCAGCAGTTACTCAAAAAACGGACAGGGCCCTATCTCTGAAGCTTTCTTT.